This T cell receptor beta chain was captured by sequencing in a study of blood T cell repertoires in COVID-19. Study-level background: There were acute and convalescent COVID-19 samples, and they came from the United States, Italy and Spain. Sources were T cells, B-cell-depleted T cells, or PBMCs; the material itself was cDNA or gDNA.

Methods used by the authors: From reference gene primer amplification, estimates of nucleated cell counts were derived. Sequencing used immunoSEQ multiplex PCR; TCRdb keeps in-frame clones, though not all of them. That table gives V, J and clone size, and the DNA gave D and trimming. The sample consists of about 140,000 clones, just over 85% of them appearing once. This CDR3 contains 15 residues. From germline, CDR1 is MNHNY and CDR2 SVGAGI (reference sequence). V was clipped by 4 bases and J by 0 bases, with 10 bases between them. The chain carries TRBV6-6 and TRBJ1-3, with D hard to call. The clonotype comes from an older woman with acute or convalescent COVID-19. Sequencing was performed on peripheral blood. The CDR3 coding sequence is TGTGCCAGCAGTTCCGACGGGTTCTCTGGAAACACCATATATTTT. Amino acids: CASSSDGFSGNTIYF.